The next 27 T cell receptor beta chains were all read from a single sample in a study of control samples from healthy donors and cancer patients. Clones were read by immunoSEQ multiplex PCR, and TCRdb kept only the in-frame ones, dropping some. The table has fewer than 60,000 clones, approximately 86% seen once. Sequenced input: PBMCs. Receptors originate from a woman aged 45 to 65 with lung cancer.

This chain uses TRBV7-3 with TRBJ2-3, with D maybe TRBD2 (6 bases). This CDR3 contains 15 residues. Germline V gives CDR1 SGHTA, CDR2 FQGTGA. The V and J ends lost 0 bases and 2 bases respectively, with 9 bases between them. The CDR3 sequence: CASSLTGGATDTQYF. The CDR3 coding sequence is TGTGCCAGCAGCTTAACAGGAGGGGCCACAGATACGCAGTATTTT.

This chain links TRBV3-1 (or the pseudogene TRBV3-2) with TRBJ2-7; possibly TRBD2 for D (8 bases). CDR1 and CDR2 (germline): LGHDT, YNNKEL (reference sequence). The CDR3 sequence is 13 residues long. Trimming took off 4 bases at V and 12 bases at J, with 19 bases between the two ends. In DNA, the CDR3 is TGTGCCAGCAGCCCGGACAGGACCGGGAGGGGGTACTTC. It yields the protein CASSPDRTGRGYF.

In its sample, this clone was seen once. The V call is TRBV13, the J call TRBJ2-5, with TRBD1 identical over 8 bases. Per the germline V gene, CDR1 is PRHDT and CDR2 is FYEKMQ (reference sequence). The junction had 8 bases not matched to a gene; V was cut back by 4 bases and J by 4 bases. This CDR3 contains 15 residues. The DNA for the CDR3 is TGTGCCAGCAGCTATCGGACAGGGACATTAGAGACCCAGTACTTC. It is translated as CASSYRTGTLETQYF.

CDR3 residues: CASSPAGGGTDTQYF. The CDR3 DNA sequence: TGCGCCAGCAGCCCTGCGGGAGGGGGCACAGATACGCAGTATTTT. This sequence joins TRBV5-1 and TRBJ2-3; 9 positions match TRBD2. The CDR3 length is 15 residues. The V and J ends lost 4 bases and 1 base, in that order; junction bases with no gene match: 4. Germline V lookup: CDR1 SGHRS, CDR2 YFSETQ.

CDR3 protein: CASSYIIGTGGFYEQYF. The CDR3 DNA follows: TGTGCCAGCAGCTACATTATTGGGACAGGAGGTTTCTACGAGCAGTACTTC. The rearrangement links TRBV28 to TRBJ2-7, with 8 bases aligning to TRBD1. CDR1 and CDR2 (germline): MDHEN, SYDVKM. Trimming took 6 bases from V and 3 from J; bases not matched to a gene: 16. The CDR3 is made up of 17 amino acids.

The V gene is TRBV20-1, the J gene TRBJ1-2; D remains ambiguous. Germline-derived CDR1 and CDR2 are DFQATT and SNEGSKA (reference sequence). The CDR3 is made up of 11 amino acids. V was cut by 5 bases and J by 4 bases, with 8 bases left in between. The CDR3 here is CSAGSSYGYTF. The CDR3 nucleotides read TGCAGTGCTGGATCTTCCTATGGCTACACCTTC.

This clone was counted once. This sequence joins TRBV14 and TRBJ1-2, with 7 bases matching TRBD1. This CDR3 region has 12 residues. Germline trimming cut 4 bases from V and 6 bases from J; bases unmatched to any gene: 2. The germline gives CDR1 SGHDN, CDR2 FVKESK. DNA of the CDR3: TGTGCCAGCAGCCGACAGGGTGATGGCTACACCTTC. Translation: CASSRQGDGYTF.

CDR3 in DNA: TGCGCCAGCAGCCTGGACAGGGGAAGTTTCGTATACGAGCAGTACTTC. It encodes CASSLDRGSFVYEQYF. This chain joins TRBV4-3 and TRBJ2-7; 9 nucleotides agree with TRBD1. The germline gives CDR1 LGHNA, CDR2 YSLEER. CDR3 length equals 16 residues. J gave up 4 bases and V 4 bases, and 11 bases lay outside the gene matches.

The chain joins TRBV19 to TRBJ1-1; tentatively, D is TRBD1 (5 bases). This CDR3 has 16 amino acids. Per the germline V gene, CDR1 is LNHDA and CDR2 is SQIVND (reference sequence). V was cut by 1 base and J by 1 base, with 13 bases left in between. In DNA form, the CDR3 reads TGTGCCAGTAGTATAGGCGCAGGGAGATGGAACACTGAAGCTTTCTTT. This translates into CASSIGAGRWNTEAFF.

The CDR3 sequence is CASSSATANYGYTF. Written as DNA, the CDR3 is TGTGCCAGCAGTTCCGCGACGGCTAACTATGGCTACACCTTC. The rearrangement links TRBV6-1 to TRBJ1-2, with D hard to call. CDR1 is MNHNS and CDR2 is SASEGT in the germline V gene. Trimming pared 5 bases from V and 0 bases from J, leaving 10 bases between. The CDR3 has 14 amino acids.

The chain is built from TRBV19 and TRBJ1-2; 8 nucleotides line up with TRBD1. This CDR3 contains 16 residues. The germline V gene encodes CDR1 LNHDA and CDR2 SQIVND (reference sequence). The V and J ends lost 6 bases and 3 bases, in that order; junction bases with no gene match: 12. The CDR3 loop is CASSSSRTGRDYGYTF. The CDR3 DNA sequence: TGTGCCAGTAGCAGTTCCAGGACAGGGAGGGACTATGGCTACACCTTC.

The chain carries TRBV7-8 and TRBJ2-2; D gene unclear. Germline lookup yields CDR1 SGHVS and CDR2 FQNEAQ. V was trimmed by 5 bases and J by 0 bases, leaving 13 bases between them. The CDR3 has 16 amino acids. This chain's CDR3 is CASSPNPSTNTGELFF. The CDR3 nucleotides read TGTGCCAGCAGCCCGAATCCATCCACGAACACCGGGGAGCTGTTTTTT.

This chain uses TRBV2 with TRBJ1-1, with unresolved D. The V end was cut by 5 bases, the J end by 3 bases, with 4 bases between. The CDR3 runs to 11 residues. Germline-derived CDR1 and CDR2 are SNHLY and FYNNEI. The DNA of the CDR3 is TGTGCCAGCAGTTTGGACACTGAAGCTTTCTTT. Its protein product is CASSLDTEAFF.

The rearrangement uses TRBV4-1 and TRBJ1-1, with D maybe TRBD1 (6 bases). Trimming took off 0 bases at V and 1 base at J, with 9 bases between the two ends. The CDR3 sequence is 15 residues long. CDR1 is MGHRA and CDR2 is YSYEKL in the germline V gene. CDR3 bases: TGCGCCAGCAGCCAAGAAGGGGGGCCGAACACTGAAGCTTTCTTT. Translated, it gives CASSQEGGPNTEAFF.

CDR3 sequence (DNA): TGTGCCAGCAGTTACGGGGGGCCGGGAGAGACCCAGTACTTC. This sequence encodes CASSYGGPGETQYF. This chain links TRBV6-5 with TRBJ2-5; D tentatively fits TRBD1 or TRBD2 (6 bases each). Looked up from germline, CDR1 is MNHEY and CDR2 is SVGAGI. V lost 2 bases and J 4 bases, leaving 11 bases between the germline ends. This CDR3 region has 14 residues.

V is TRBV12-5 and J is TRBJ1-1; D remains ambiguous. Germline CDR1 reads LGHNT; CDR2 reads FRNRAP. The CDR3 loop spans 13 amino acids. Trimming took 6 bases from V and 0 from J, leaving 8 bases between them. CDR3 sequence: CASGIRVNTEAFF. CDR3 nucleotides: TGTGCTAGTGGGATCCGGGTGAACACTGAAGCTTTCTTT.

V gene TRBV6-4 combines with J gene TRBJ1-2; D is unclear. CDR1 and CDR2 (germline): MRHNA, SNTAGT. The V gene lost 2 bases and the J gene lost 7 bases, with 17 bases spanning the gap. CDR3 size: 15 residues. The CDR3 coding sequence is TGTGCCAGCAGTGACCAACACAACGGATTCGGTGGCTACACCTTC. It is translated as CASSDQHNGFGGYTF.

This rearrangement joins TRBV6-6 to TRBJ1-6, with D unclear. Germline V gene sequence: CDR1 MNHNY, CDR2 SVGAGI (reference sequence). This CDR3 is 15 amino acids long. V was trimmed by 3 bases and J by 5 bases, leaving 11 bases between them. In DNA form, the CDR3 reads TGTGCCAGCAGTTATCGCTCCGGGGATAATTCACCCCTCCACTTT. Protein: CASSYRSGDNSPLHF.

The CDR3 DNA reads as TGTGCCAGCAGCCAAGTGCTATCCGGACAGGGGACTTACAATGAGCAGTTCTTC. Amino acid sequence: CASSQVLSGQGTYNEQFF. The chain carries TRBV3-1 (or the pseudogene TRBV3-2) and TRBJ2-1; 9 nucleotides match TRBD1. The CDR3 covers 18 residues. In germline, CDR1 is LGHDT, CDR2 YNNKEL (reference sequence). The J segment lost 4 bases and the V segment lost 1 base, leaving 11 bases of the junction unmatched.

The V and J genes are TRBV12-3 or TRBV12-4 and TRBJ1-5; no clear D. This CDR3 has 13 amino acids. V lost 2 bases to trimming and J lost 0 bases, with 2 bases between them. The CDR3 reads CASSLSSNQPQHF. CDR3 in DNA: TGTGCCAGCAGTTTAAGTAGCAATCAGCCCCAGCATTTT.

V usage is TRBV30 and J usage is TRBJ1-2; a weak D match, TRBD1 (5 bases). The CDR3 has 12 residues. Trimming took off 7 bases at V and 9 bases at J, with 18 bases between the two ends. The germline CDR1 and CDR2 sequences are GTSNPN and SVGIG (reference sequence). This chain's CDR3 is CALGRAPVSYTF. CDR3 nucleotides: TGTGCCTTAGGCAGGGCCCCTGTTAGCTACACCTTC.

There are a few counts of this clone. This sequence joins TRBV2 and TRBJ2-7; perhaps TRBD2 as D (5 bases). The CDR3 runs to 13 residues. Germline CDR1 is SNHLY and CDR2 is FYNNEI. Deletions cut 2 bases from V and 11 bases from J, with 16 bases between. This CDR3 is CASSESGKGQKYF. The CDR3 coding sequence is TGTGCCAGCAGTGAATCCGGGAAGGGTCAAAAGTACTTC.

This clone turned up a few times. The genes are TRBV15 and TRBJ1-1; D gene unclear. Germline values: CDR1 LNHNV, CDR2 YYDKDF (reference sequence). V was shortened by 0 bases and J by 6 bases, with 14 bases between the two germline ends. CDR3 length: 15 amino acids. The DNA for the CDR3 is TGTGCCACCAGCAGAGAAGCGGCCGGAAGGGCTGAAGCTTTCTTT. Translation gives CATSREAAGRAEAFF.

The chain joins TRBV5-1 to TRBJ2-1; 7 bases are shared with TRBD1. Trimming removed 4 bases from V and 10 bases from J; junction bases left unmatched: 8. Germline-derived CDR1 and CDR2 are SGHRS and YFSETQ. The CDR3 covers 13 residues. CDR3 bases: TGCGCCAGCAGCCCCGGACAGGTTAACGAGCAGTTCTTC. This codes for CASSPGQVNEQFF.

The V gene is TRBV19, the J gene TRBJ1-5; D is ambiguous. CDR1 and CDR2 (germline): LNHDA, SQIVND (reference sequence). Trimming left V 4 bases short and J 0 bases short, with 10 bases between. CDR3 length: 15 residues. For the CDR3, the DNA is TGTGCCAGTAGTAAGCCAAATTATAGCAATCAGCCCCAGCATTTT. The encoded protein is CASSKPNYSNQPQHF.

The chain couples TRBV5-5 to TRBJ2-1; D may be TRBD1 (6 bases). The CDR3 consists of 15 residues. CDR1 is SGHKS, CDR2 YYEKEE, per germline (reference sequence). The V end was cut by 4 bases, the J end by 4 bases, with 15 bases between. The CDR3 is CASSVTGTQYNEQFF. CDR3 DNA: TGTGCCAGCAGCGTTACCGGGACACAATACAATGAGCAGTTCTTC.

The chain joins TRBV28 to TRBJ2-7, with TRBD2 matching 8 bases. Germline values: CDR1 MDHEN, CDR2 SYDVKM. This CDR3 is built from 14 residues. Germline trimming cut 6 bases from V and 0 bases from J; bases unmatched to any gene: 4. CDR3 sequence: CASRAGGSSYEQYF. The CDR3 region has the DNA TGTGCCAGCAGGGCGGGGGGTAGCTCCTACGAGCAGTACTTC.